The present entry profiles one T cell receptor beta chain with its context. The antigen remains undetermined. This sample is drawn from a study of shared clonotypes between healthy human individuals. The CDR3 totals 15 residues. Trimming cost V 4 bases and J 0 bases, with 10 bases left between them. CDR1 and CDR2 from the germline V gene are SGHNT and YYREEE (reference sequence). General study results and limits: Relative to their counterparts shared across all four donors, non-shared clonotypes exhibited diminished generation probabilities. It was expected that sequencing depth would affect clonotype sharing among donors.

Deep was the level used in running the assay. Some clones are missing from TCRdb's copy, which holds only in-frame ones; the method was immunoSEQ multiplex PCR. Among some 2,100,000 clones listed, almost 96% were seen once. The chain recombines TRBV5-4 with TRBJ1-4; D ambiguous. Input material: naive CD4+ T cells sorted from blood. Regarding subset: CD45RA+ positively selected. This TCR was sampled from a young man in good health. Here the CDR3 DNA reads TGTGCCAGCAGCCGGACGGACCCAACTAATGAAAAACTGTTTTTT. Translated: CASSRTDPTNEKLFF.